This TCR beta chain was recovered during a study of blood T cell repertoires in COVID-19. Patients of the Seattle cohort, enrolled during active infection, were followed longitudinally. The J segment lost 7 bases and the V segment lost 4 bases, leaving 14 bases of the junction unmatched. Germline V CDR1 and CDR2: MGHRA, YSYEKL. CDR3 length: 17 residues. Clones were sequenced by immunoSEQ multiplex PCR, and TCRdb holds only the in-frame ones, with some missing. The sample carries over 150,000 clones, over 70% recorded once. The specimen sequenced was peripheral blood. This TCR was sampled from a woman aged 40 to 50 with COVID-19, enrolled during active disease. This rearrangement joins TRBV4-1 to TRBJ1-5; 9 nucleotides agree with TRBD1. The CDR3 protein is CASSPPPGTGTSQPQHF. The CDR3 nucleotides read TGCGCCAGCAGCCCGCCCCCCGGGACAGGGACCAGCCAGCCCCAGCATTTT.